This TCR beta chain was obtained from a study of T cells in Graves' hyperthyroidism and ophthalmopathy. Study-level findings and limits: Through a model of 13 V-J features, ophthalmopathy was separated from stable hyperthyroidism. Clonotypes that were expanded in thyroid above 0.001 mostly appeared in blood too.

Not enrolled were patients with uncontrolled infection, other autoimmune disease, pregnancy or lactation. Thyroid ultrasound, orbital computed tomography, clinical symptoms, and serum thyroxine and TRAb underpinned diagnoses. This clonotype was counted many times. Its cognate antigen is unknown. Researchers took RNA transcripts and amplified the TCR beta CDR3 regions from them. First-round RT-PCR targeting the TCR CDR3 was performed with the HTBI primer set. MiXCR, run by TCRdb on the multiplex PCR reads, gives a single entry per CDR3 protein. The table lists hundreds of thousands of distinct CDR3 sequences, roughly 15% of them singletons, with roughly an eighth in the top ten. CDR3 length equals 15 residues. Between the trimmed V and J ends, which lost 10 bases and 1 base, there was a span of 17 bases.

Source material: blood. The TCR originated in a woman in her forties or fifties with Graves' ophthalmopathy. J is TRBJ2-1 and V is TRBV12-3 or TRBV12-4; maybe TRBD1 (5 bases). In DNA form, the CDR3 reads TGTGCCACCTCTCCCCTCTGGACATCCTACAATGAGCAGTTCTTC. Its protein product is CATSPLWTSYNEQFF.